The 4 T cell receptor beta chains below were found in one sample sequenced in a study of T cells in Graves' hyperthyroidism and ophthalmopathy. Amplified TCR beta CDR3 regions came from RNA transcripts. First-round RT-PCR with HTBI primers amplified the TCR CDR3 region. TCRdb passed the multiplex PCR reads through MiXCR, listing each CDR3 protein once. The top ten clones hold less than 3.5% of a sample with a few hundred thousand distinct CDR3 sequences, about a sixth of them seen once. Material for sequencing was blood. These receptors were collected from a middle-aged woman with Graves' ophthalmopathy.

This clonotype was detected ten times or more. The rearrangement uses TRBV7-9 and TRBJ2-3; the match to TRBD2 covers 7 bases. CDR3 length equals 17 residues. Germline-derived CDR1 and CDR2 are SEHNR and FQNEAQ (reference sequence). J gave up 5 bases and V 2 bases, and 13 bases lay outside the gene matches. The DNA of the CDR3 is TGTGCCAGCAGCTTAATCGATTGGACTAGTAGGGGAGATACGCAGTATTTT. Its protein is CASSLIDWTSRGDTQYF.

The V call is TRBV3-1, the J call TRBJ2-7, with TRBD2 matching 7 bases. The length of the CDR3 is 18 residues. Germline-derived CDR1 and CDR2 are LGHDT and YNNKEL (reference sequence). V was pared by 0 bases and J by 3 bases, with 14 bases of the junction left unmatched. In nucleotides, the CDR3 is TGTGCCAGCAGCCAAGAACCCCCGCAGGCTAGCGGAATCTACGAGCAGTACTTC. Its translation is CASSQEPPQASGIYEQYF.

The chain uses TRBV10-1 and TRBJ2-2; no definite D call. Trimming cost V 5 bases and J 6 bases, with 16 bases left between them. Germline V CDR1 and CDR2: WNHNN, SYGVQD (reference sequence). The CDR3 loop spans 15 amino acids. CDR3 protein: CASSKERVGAGELFF. As DNA, the CDR3 is TGCGCCAGCAGTAAAGAACGTGTTGGAGCCGGGGAGCTGTTTTTT.

This clonotype came up a few times. This sequence joins TRBV7-8 and TRBJ2-7, with D perhaps matching TRBD1 (6 bases). Germline V lookup: CDR1 SGHVS, CDR2 FQNEAQ. Trimming took off 5 bases at V and 3 bases at J, with 14 bases between the two ends. CDR3 length equals 14 residues. This CDR3 reads CASSNRQDFYEQYF. CDR3 DNA: TGTGCCAGCAGCAACAGACAGGACTTCTACGAGCAGTACTTC.